This paragraph reports one TCR beta chain. Its antigen is not identified. This CDR3 contains 17 residues. V lost 3 bases and J 5 bases, leaving 25 bases between the germline ends. Germline CDR1 is DFQATT and CDR2 is SNEGSKA (reference sequence). These data are taken from a study of identical twins. The study's findings and limits: Sequences that were out-of-frame, alpha and twin-shared displayed an excess of low generation probability. A lower insertion count was a feature of abundant cord blood beta clonotypes, with no such feature in memory repertoires. Among beta out-of-frame sequences, excess sharing between twins appeared weaker.

One entry per CDR3 protein results from TCRdb running MiXCR on the 5' RACE reads. The sample includes 250,000 to 300,000 distinct CDR3 sequences, around 8% of them seen just once. In addition, the sample was reused for a study of yellow fever vaccine responses in identical twins. That study reports: It has been reported that, in twins, the vaccine T cell response seemed partly convergent and partly personalized.

The V gene is TRBV20-1, the J gene TRBJ2-5; maybe TRBD2 (5 bases). Material: CD8+ T cells sorted from blood. The clonotype originates from a woman aged 18-30 years in good health. CDR3: CSAREWQRPKHRETQYF. CDR3 nucleotides: TGCAGTGCTAGGGAATGGCAGCGGCCCAAACATCGGGAGACCCAGTACTTC.